Below are 14 T cell receptor beta chains sequenced from a single sample in a study of T-cell reconstitution after alpha-beta-depleted transplantation in children. Preparation of the TCRbeta library used unique molecular identifiers. Using its own MiXCR run on the PCR reads, TCRdb lists one record per CDR3 protein. This sample yields approximately 500,000 distinct CDR3 sequences, of which over 9.5% are seen a single time; just over 2% belongs to the top ten. Material: PBMCs, obtained before TCRalphabeta/CD19-depleted stem cell transplant. The receptors originated from a child aged 2-9 years with inherited bone marrow failure, due to receive a stem cell transplant.

This clonotype was recorded at least ten times. The chain couples TRBV27 to TRBJ1-5; D possibly corresponds to TRBD1 (5 bases). Trimming shortened V by 2 bases and J by 7 bases, and 9 bases separated the two germline ends. This CDR3 contains 13 residues. The V gene's germline CDR1 is MNHEY and CDR2 SMNVEV (reference sequence). The DNA for the CDR3 is TGTGCCAGCAGTTTACAGGGACCGCAGCCCCAGCATTTT. It translates to CASSLQGPQPQHF.

About this clonotype itself: No conserved phenylalanine or tryptophan ends this CDR3, so it is likely a read error. The genes are TRBV5-1 and TRBJ1-2; 7 bases are shared with TRBD1. Germline V lookup: CDR1 SGHRS, CDR2 YFSETQ. Trimming took 0 bases from V and 3 from J; bases not matched to a gene: 2. CDR3 length: 14 amino acids. The CDR3 loop reads CASSLGDRDYGYTS. For the CDR3, the DNA is TGCGCCAGCAGCTTGGGTGACAGGGACTATGGCTACACCTCC.

This clonotype was counted many times. The genes are TRBV29-1 and TRBJ2-7, with D possibly TRBD2 on 5 matching bases. Germline CDR1 SQVTM, CDR2 ANQGSEA. V was cut by 0 bases and J by 7 bases, with 10 bases left in between. The CDR3 loop spans 12 amino acids. In nucleotides, the CDR3 is TGCAGCGTTGAAGATCCGGGGATGGAGCAGTACTTC. This encodes CSVEDPGMEQYF.

This clonotype appeared a few times. The V and J genes are TRBV20-1 and TRBJ2-1; TRBD2 agrees at 10 bases. The CDR3 contains 16 residues. V shed 1 base and J 4 bases; nucleotides not matched to a gene: 7. Looked up from germline, CDR1 is DFQATT and CDR2 is SNEGSKA (reference sequence). DNA of the CDR3: TGCAGTGCTAGAGGCTCTAAGCGGGAGGGATACAATGAGCAGTTCTTC. Translating gives CSARGSKREGYNEQFF.

For this clonotype: This may be a read error, as it is one base from a much larger clone. The V gene is TRBV29-1, the J gene TRBJ2-1; 8 positions agree with TRBD1. The J segment lost 8 bases and the V segment lost 7 bases, leaving 7 bases of the junction unmatched. The germline V gene has CDR1 SQVTM and CDR2 ANQGSEA. The CDR3 is made up of 12 amino acids. This CDR3 is CSAEGQAYEQFF. The CDR3 nucleotides read TGCAGCGCGGAGGGACAGGCCTATGAGCAGTTCTTC.

Only a few counts were recorded for this clonotype. This chain links TRBV2 with TRBJ2-1, with 9 bases fitting TRBD2. This CDR3 region has 16 residues. In germline, CDR1 is SNHLY, CDR2 FYNNEI. V shed 3 bases and J 2 bases; nucleotides not matched to a gene: 5. In DNA, the CDR3 is TGTGCCAGCAGTGATCCTAGCGGGACCGCCTACAATGAGCAGTTCTTC. Encoded protein: CASSDPSGTAYNEQFF.

This clonotype was counted at least ten times. The chain employs TRBV10-3 and TRBJ2-2; D could derive from TRBD1 or TRBD2 (5 bases each). The CDR3 runs to 12 residues. Germline V gives CDR1 ENHRY, CDR2 SYGVKD. V was trimmed by 8 bases and J by 5 bases, leaving 9 bases between them. The CDR3 loop is CAIGTGTGELFF. The CDR3 region has the DNA TGTGCCATCGGGACGGGAACCGGGGAGCTGTTTTTT.

This clonotype showed up many times. V gene TRBV5-1 combines with J gene TRBJ2-7; D unclear. This CDR3 is 15 amino acids long. Trimming stripped 0 bases from V and 3 bases from J, with 13 bases between. Germline CDR1 and CDR2: SGHRS and YFSETQ. CDR3 loop: CASSLGDSSYYEQYF. CDR3 bases: TGCGCCAGCAGCTTGGGGGATAGCAGCTACTACGAGCAGTACTTC.

The table lists this clonotype with a few counts. The chain couples TRBV7-9 to TRBJ2-1; D unresolved. V lost 2 bases to trimming and J lost 9 bases, with 17 bases between them. Per germline, CDR1 SEHNR and CDR2 FQNEAQ (reference sequence). The CDR3 totals 15 residues. The CDR3 loop is CASSLWSRLGFEQFF. The CDR3 DNA reads TGTGCCAGCAGCTTATGGAGTCGGCTGGGGTTTGAGCAGTTCTTC.

This clonotype was recorded at least ten times. This chain uses TRBV6-5 with TRBJ2-7; a possible D gene is TRBD1 (6 bases). Germline CDR1 and CDR2: MNHEY and SVGAGI. The CDR3 consists of 15 residues. Trimming took off 2 bases at V and 3 bases at J, with 14 bases between the two ends. The DNA of the CDR3 is TGTGCCAGCAGTTACGACGGCGGACAGAACTACGAGCAGTACTTC. As protein: CASSYDGGQNYEQYF.

The CDR3 DNA is TGCGCCAGCAGCTTGGCCAAGGATAGCGGGAGGCCGGCCTACGAGCAGTACTTC. Protein product: CASSLAKDSGRPAYEQYF. V usage is TRBV5-1 and J usage is TRBJ2-7; 10 positions match TRBD2. This CDR3 contains 18 residues. Trimming took 0 bases from V and 2 from J; bases not matched to a gene: 11. Germline CDR1 and CDR2: SGHRS and YFSETQ.

Only a few counts were recorded for this clonotype. The chain joins TRBV10-1 to TRBJ2-1; 12 nucleotides match TRBD2. The CDR3 runs 15 residues. Looked up from germline, CDR1 is WNHNN and CDR2 is SYGVQD (reference sequence). V trimming: 6 bases; J trimming: 9 bases; junction bases outside the gene matches: 9. The CDR3 loop reads CASRELAGGPGEQFF. CDR3 nucleotide sequence: TGCGCCAGCAGGGAGCTAGCGGGAGGGCCGGGTGAGCAGTTCTTC.

This clonotype was observed a handful of times. The chain couples TRBV29-1 to TRBJ1-1; D uncertain. This CDR3 is 11 amino acids long. CDR1 and CDR2 from the germline V gene are SQVTM and ANQGSEA. V was cut by 7 bases and J by 11 bases, with 17 bases left in between. CDR3 sequence reads: CSGGDLQRAFF. Here the CDR3 DNA reads TGCAGCGGGGGAGACCTCCAGCGGGCTTTCTTT.

The table lists this clonotype with a few counts. The V and J genes are TRBV29-1 and TRBJ2-7; D uncertain. V was trimmed by 7 bases and J by 0 bases, leaving 10 bases between them. The CDR3 runs to 12 residues. Germline V CDR1 and CDR2: SQVTM, ANQGSEA. The CDR3: CSGTGPSYEQYF. CDR3 coding DNA: TGCAGCGGGACCGGGCCCTCCTACGAGCAGTACTTC.